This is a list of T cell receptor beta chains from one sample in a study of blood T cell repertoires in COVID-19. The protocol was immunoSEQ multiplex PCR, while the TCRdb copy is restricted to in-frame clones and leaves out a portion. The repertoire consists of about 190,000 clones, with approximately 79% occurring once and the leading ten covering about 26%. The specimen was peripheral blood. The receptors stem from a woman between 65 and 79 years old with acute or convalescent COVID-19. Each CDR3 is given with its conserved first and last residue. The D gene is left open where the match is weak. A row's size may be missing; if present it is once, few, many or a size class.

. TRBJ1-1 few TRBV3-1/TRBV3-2 TGTGCCAGCAGCCAAGTAGGGATCCAGGGAACTGAAGCTTTCTTT CASSQVGIQGTEAFF
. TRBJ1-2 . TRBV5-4 TGTGCCAGCAGCTTAAGGGGGTCGGATGGCTACACCTTC CASSLRGSDGYTF
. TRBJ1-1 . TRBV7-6 TGTGCCAGCAGCTCGGGAAACGAATGGAGCACTGAAGCTTTCTTT CASSSGNEWSTEAFF
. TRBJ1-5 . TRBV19 TGTGCAGTAAGGGCGGGGGCTGGCAATCAGCCCCAGCATTTT CAVRAGAGNQPQHF
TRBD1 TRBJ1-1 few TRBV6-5 TGTGCCAGCAGTTCCCTCGAACAGGGGGTCACTGAAGCTTTCTTT CASSSLEQGVTEAFF
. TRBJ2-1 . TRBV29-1 TGCAGCGTTGAATCGGGACTCGACCTTGGCAATGAGCAGTTCTTC CSVESGLDLGNEQFF
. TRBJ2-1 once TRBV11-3 TGTGCCAGCAGCTTTGACTCTGGCTCCTACAATGAGCAGTTCTTC CASSFDSGSYNEQFF
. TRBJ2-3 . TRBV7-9 TGTGCCAGCAGCTCAGAGGTAGTAGGTACGCAGTATTTT CASSSEVVGTQYF
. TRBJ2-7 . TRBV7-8 TGTGCCAGCAGCTTAGCGTACCGGGGGGCATGGTACGAGCAGTACTTC CASSLAYRGAWYEQYF
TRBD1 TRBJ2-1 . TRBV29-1 TGCAGCGGTGTGGACAGGGGACACAATGAGCAGTTCTTC CSGVDRGHNEQFF
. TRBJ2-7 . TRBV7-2 TGTGCCAGCAGCTTACCTGGGGGCGGCGAGCAGTACTTC CASSLPGGGEQYF
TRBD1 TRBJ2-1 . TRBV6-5 TGTGCCAGCAGTCGACAGGGGCCCTACAATGAGCAGTTCTTC CASSRQGPYNEQFF
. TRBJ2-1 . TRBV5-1 TGCGCCAGCAGCGTTAGCGGCACCTACAATGAGCAGTTCTTC CASSVSGTYNEQFF
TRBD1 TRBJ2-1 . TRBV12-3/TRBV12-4 TGTGCCAGCAGTATAGACCCGGGACAGGGCCTGTTCTTC CASSIDPGQGLFF
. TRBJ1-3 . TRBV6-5 TGTGCCAGCAGGATGACAGGCTCTGGAAACACCATATATTTT CASRMTGSGNTIYF
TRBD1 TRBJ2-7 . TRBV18 TGTGCCAGCTCTTGGGGGACAGGGGCTGACGAGCAGTACTTC CASSWGTGADEQYF